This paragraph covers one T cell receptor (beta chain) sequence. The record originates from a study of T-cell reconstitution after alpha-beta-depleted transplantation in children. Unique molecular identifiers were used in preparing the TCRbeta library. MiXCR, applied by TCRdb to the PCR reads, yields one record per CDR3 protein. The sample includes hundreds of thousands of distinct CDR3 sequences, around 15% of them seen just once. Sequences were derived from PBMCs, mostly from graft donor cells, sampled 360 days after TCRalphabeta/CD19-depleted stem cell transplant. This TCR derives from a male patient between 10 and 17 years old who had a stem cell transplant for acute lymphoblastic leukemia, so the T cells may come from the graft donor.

In DNA form, the CDR3 reads TGCAGTGCAAGGACAGGGTATGACGAGCAGTACTTC. It yields the protein CSARTGYDEQYF. The J gene is TRBJ2-7, the V gene TRBV20-1; the match to TRBD1 covers 8 bases. This CDR3 contains 12 residues. Germline-derived CDR1 and CDR2 are DFQATT and SNEGSKA (reference sequence). V lost 6 bases to trimming and J lost 5 bases; unmatched junction nucleotides: 6.